This TCR beta chain comes out of a study of blood T cell repertoires in COVID-19. Study background: Material from acute and convalescent COVID-19 was sourced from the United States, Italy and Spain. In each case, the material was cDNA or gDNA derived from T cells, B-cell-depleted T cells, or PBMCs.

The V and J ends lost 3 bases and 2 bases respectively, with 10 bases between them. Germline lookup yields CDR1 SGHRS and CDR2 YFSETQ. There are 14 residues in the CDR3. As processed by the authors: Nucleated cell counts were estimated from reference gene primer amplification. Libraries were prepared by immunoSEQ multiplex PCR; TCRdb keeps only in-frame clonotypes and omits some of them. The V and J calls and clone size come from that table; D and trimming were worked out from the DNA. Of about 120,000 clones in the sample, around 80% were seen once. The sequence was obtained from a man between 65 and 85 years old with acute or convalescent COVID-19. V is TRBV5-1 and J is TRBJ2-3, with a tentative D call TRBD1 (5 bases). Input material: peripheral blood. The CDR3 nucleotides are TGCGCCAGCAGCTCGACGACAGACACAGATACGCAGTATTTT. Translation: CASSSTTDTDTQYF.